This T cell receptor (beta chain) was profiled in a study of control samples from healthy donors and cancer patients. CDR3 length: 15 amino acids. Germline V CDR1 and CDR2: KGHSH, LQKENI. V lost 8 bases, J lost 6 bases, and 22 bases lay in between. Some clones are missing from TCRdb's copy, which holds only in-frame ones; the method was immunoSEQ multiplex PCR. The profile shows about 60,000 clones, 70% to 90% of them singletons. The TCR was taken from a middle-aged man in good health. Sequenced sample: blood. The rearrangement uses TRBV18 and TRBJ1-2, with D perhaps matching TRBD1 (6 bases). The CDR3 region has the DNA TGTGCCAGCCGGAGCGGGGGGCGCGATCGGGATGGCTACACCTTC. Translation: CASRSGGRDRDGYTF.